Described below is a single T cell receptor beta chain sequence and its context. As yet, its antigen is unknown. Libraries were prepared by immunoSEQ multiplex PCR; TCRdb keeps only in-frame clonotypes and omits some of them. The sample yields more than 12,000 clones, around 88% seen once. Samples were taken several times over chemoradiotherapy. The data derive from a study of chemoradiotherapy in HPV16-positive cancers. Study as a whole: Two HPV16-positive patients' cells yielded candidate HPV-specific clones and common motifs.

Study-level points and caveats: HPV-specific T cells were functionally defined from only a couple of HPV16-positive patients. In HPV16-positive patients, HPV-responsive T-cell expansion tracked better recurrence-free survival.

The starting material was blood, obtained from a patient who underwent chemoradiotherapy. The TCR sequence derives from a human donor with HPV-associated anogenital cancer.

The CDR3 nucleotides read TGTGCCAGCTCACCAAGTAGCACTAGCGGGAGTTTCGAGCAGTACTTC. Residues: CASSPSSTSGSFEQYF. This sequence joins TRBV18 and TRBJ2-7; 11 bases fit TRBD2. The V and J ends lost 2 bases and 6 bases, in that order; junction bases with no gene match: 9. Per the germline V gene, CDR1 is KGHSH and CDR2 is LQKENI. This CDR3 has 16 residues.